Presented here are 8 T cell receptor beta chains from one specimen sequenced in a study of T-cell reconstitution after alpha-beta-depleted transplantation in children. Preparation of the TCRbeta library used unique molecular identifiers. TCRdb processed the PCR reads anew with MiXCR; each CDR3 protein has one entry. Among roughly 400,000 distinct CDR3 sequences listed, around two fifths were seen once. Material: PBMCs, obtained before TCRalphabeta/CD19-depleted stem cell transplant. All receptors derive from a girl aged 2-15 years with aplastic anemia, due to receive a stem cell transplant.

As DNA, the CDR3 is TGCAGTGCTACTTGGACAAATACGCAGTATTTT. As protein: CSATWTNTQYF. The chain has TRBV20-1 and TRBJ2-3; D possibly corresponds to TRBD1 (5 bases). CDR3 length: 11 amino acids. Germline CDR1 is DFQATT and CDR2 is SNEGSKA (reference sequence). Trimming took 4 bases from V and 7 from J, leaving 9 bases between them.

A few counts support this clonotype. This chain joins TRBV6-1 and TRBJ2-7; 8 bases fit TRBD2. V was pared by 6 bases and J by 4 bases, with 11 bases of the junction left unmatched. CDR3 length: 15 residues. Germline loops: CDR1 MNHNS, CDR2 SASEGT. Here the CDR3 reads CASSSVGAGAYEQYF. In DNA, the CDR3 is TGTGCCAGCAGCAGTGTCGGAGCGGGAGCTTACGAGCAGTACTTC.

V is TRBV4-1 and J is TRBJ2-1; D unclear. CDR1 is MGHRA, CDR2 YSYEKL, per germline. V shed 2 bases and J shed 4 bases, with 12 bases lying between them. The CDR3 is 15 amino acids. The CDR3 reads CASSQPGPRYNEQFF. The CDR3 DNA reads as TGCGCCAGCAGCCAACCCGGGCCCAGGTACAATGAGCAGTTCTTC.

The gene calls are TRBV28 and TRBJ2-6; 13 positions match TRBD2. V dropped 5 bases and J dropped 2; count of bases not matched to a gene: 6. The V gene's germline CDR1 is MDHEN and CDR2 SYDVKM. The CDR3 has 18 amino acids. This CDR3 reads CASSPRTSGSPGANVLTF. The CDR3 nucleotides read TGTGCCAGCAGTCCCCGGACTAGCGGGAGCCCTGGGGCCAACGTCCTGACTTTC.

The chain employs TRBV20-1 and TRBJ2-5; possibly TRBD1 for D (6 bases). There are 12 residues in the CDR3. Trimming pared 6 bases from V and 5 bases from J, leaving 13 bases between. Germline V CDR1 and CDR2: DFQATT, SNEGSKA (reference sequence). The CDR3 sequence: CSASGELETQYF. DNA of the CDR3: TGCAGTGCCTCAGGGGAGCTCGAGACCCAGTACTTC.

This clonotype was counted ten times or more. This chain uses TRBV28 with TRBJ2-3; the match to TRBD2 covers 11 bases. This CDR3 spans 18 amino acids. The V and J ends lost 2 bases and 1 base, in that order; junction bases with no gene match: 8. The germline CDR1 and CDR2 sequences are MDHEN and SYDVKM. This chain's CDR3 is CASSLRRLTSGGTDTQYF. CDR3 coding DNA: TGTGCCAGCAGTTTAAGACGCCTGACTAGCGGGGGCACAGATACGCAGTATTTT.

The rearrangement uses TRBV20-1 and TRBJ1-4, with a tentative D call TRBD1 (5 bases). Germline CDR1 is DFQATT and CDR2 is SNEGSKA (reference sequence). Trimming removed 3 bases at V and 3 bases at J, with 8 bases between. The CDR3 spans 13 residues. The CDR3: CSARGTANEKLFF. The CDR3 bases are TGCAGTGCTAGGGGGACCGCTAATGAAAAACTGTTTTTT.

V gene TRBV15 combines with J gene TRBJ2-3, with D unresolved. This CDR3 is built from 16 residues. Germline CDR1 LNHNV, CDR2 YYDKDF (reference sequence). V was clipped by 3 bases and J by 0 bases, with 13 bases between them. The CDR3 sequence is CATSSPIGHSTDTQYF. CDR3 bases: TGTGCCACCAGCAGTCCCATCGGGCACAGCACAGATACGCAGTATTTT.